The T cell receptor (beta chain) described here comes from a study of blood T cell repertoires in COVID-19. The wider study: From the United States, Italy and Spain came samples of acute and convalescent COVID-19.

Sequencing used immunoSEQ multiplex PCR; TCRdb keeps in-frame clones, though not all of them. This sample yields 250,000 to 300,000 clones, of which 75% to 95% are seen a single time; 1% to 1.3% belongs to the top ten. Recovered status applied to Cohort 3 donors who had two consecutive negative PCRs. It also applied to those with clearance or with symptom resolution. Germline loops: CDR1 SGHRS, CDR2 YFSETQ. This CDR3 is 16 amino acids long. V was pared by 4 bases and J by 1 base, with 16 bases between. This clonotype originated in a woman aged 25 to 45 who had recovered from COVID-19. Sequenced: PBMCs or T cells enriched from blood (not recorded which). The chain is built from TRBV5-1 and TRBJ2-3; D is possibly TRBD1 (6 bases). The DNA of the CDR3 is TGCGCCAGCAGCGCCGTTCAGGGGTTTGGCACAGATACGCAGTATTTT. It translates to CASSAVQGFGTDTQYF.